The clone carrying this T cell receptor (beta chain) has a single count. The antigen is not known. This entry is derived from a study of cytomegalovirus exposure and HLA in healthy donors. Study-level information: Later analysis reported that the 110 or so validation repertoires shared the platform of the 500 to 850 first-cohort repertoires. Overall study findings and caveats: The authors confirmed in vitro that a few CMV-associated chains were specific for CMV antigens.

While the first cohort had hundreds of subjects, the donors belonged to the separate validation cohort of over a hundred subjects. Produced via immunoSEQ multiplex PCR; TCRdb's table is partial and in-frame only. The table shows 70,000 or so clones, with 94% occurring only once. The CDR3 totals 15 residues. The germline CDR1 and CDR2 sequences are MGHRA and YSYEKL. Trimming removed 2 bases from V and 4 bases from J; junction bases left unmatched: 2. The TCR originated in a woman younger than 30 in good health and CMV-seropositive. The genes are TRBV4-1 and TRBJ1-3; 10 bases match TRBD1. Sequenced sample: PBMCs. The CDR3 bases are TGCGCCAGCAGCCAACCGGGACAGGGGGGAAACACCATATATTTT. The encoded protein is CASSQPGQGGNTIYF.